One and the same sample provided the 3 T cell receptor beta chains below, sequenced in a study of CD8 T cells in Susac syndrome (dated by TCRdb to between 2018 and 2020). Library construction relied on the immunoSEQ multiplex PCR assay. RNA was extracted with the RNeasy kit and 0.5 to 1 ug was reverse transcribed using random hexamers. In TCRdb, the public reads were trimmed at Q25 with fastp and aligned with MiXCR, with productive beta chains retained. CDR3 protein duplicates are merged, each entry listing the most common genes and DNA. The sample table lists 75,000 to 95,000 distinct CDR3 sequences, 95% of them with a count of one. The top ten constitute about 0.45% of the sample. Sequenced input: CD8+ T cells from PBMCs. These receptors were taken from a human donor with Susac syndrome.

The V gene is TRBV14, the J gene TRBJ2-7; 8 nucleotides match TRBD1. This CDR3 contains 14 residues. In germline, CDR1 is SGHDN, CDR2 FVKESK. V lost 5 bases to trimming and J lost 5 bases; unmatched junction nucleotides: 8. The CDR3 protein is CASSASGQGHEQYF. The CDR3, as DNA: TGTGCCAGCAGCGCCTCAGGACAGGGCCACGAGCAGTACTTC.

This clonotype came up once. The chain's CDR3 is CASSTGTSGNYNEQFF. The CDR3 nucleotides read TGTGCCAGCAGTACTGGGACTAGCGGGAATTACAATGAGCAGTTCTTC. The chain couples TRBV12-3 or TRBV12-4 to TRBJ2-1; 13 bases are a match to TRBD2. The CDR3 extends over 16 amino acids. Unmatched junction bases numbered 5, after V lost 5 bases and J lost 4 bases.

V and J are TRBV9 and TRBJ1-3; 8 bases are shared with TRBD1. The length of the CDR3 is 14 residues. CDR1 SGDLS and CDR2 YYNGEE come from the germline V gene. V trimming: 3 bases; J trimming: 4 bases; junction bases outside the gene matches: 3. The CDR3 loop reads CASSGQGSGNTIYF. CDR3 nucleotides: TGTGCCAGCAGCGGACAGGGGTCGGGAAACACCATATATTTT.